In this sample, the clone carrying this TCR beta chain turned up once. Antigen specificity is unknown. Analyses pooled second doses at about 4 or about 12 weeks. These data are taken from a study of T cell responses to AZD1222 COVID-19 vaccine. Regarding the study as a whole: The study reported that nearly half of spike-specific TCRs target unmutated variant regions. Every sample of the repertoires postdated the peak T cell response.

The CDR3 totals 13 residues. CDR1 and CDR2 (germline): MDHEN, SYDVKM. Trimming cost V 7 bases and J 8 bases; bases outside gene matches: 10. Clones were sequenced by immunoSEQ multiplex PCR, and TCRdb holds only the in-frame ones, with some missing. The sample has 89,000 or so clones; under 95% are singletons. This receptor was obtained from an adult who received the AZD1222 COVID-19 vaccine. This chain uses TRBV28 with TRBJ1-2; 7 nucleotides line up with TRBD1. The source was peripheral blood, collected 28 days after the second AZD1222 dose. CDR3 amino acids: CASNVPGTAGYTF. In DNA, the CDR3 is TGTGCCAGCAATGTACCCGGGACAGCCGGCTACACCTTC.